This T cell receptor (beta chain) was found in a study of shared clonotypes between healthy human individuals. Study results and caveats: Clonotypes that were shared across a handful of donors made up 4% to 6% of naive CD4 clonotypes. Generation of non-shared clonotypes was less probable than generation of clonotypes shared by all four donors.

Turning to this clone: Its specificity is unknown.

The run depth of the assay was deep. Generated by immunoSEQ multiplex PCR, the TCRdb table keeps only in-frame clones and is missing some. In the table there are 950,000 to 1,100,000 clones, around 76% of which are singletons. The junction had 12 bases not matched to a gene; V was cut back by 4 bases and J by 6 bases. The CDR3 covers 16 residues. Germline V lookup: CDR1 SGHTA, CDR2 FQGNSA. This sequence was found in a man between 18 and 29 years old in good health. Source material: memory CD4+ T cells sorted from blood. Subset described: CD45RA-negative fraction. The rearrangement joins TRBV7-2 to TRBJ2-7, with 10 bases that match TRBD2. The CDR3 loop reads CASSSLAGALGSEQYF. The CDR3 DNA reads as TGTGCCAGCAGCTCCCTAGCGGGGGCTCTCGGGAGCGAGCAGTACTTC.